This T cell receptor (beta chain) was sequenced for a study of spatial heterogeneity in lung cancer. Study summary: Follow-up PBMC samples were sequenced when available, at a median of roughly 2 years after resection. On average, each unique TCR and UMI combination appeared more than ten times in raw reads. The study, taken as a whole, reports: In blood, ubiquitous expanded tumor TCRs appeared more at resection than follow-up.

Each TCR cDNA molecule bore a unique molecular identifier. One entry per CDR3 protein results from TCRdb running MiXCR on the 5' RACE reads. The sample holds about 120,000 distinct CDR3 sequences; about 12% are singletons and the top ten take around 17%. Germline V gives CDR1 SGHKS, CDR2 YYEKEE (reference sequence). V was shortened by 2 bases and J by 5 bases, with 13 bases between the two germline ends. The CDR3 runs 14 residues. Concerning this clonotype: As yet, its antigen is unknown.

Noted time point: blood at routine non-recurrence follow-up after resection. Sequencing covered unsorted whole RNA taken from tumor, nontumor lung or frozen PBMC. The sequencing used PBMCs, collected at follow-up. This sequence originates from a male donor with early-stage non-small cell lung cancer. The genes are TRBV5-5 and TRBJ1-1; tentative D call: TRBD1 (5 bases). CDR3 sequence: CASSLAQVGTEAFF. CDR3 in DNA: TGTGCCAGCAGCTTAGCACAGGTGGGGACTGAAGCTTTCTTT.